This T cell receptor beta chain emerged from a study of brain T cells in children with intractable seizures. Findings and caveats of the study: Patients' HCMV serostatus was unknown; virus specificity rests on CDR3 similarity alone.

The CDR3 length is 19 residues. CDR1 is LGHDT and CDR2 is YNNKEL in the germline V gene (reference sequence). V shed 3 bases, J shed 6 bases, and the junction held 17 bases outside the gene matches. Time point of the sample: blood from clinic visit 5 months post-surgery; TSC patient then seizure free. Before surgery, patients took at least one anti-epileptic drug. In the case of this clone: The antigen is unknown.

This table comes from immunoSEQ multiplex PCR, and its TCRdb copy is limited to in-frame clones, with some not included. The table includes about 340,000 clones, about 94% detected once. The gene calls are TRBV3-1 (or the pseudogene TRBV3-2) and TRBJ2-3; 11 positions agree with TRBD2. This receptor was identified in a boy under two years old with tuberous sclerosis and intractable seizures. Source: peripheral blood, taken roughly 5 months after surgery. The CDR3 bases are TGTGCCAGCAGCCAGGCCGTACTAGCGGGGGCCCCCCAGCGGGATACGCAGTATTTT. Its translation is CASSQAVLAGAPQRDTQYF.